Described below is a single T cell receptor (beta chain) sequence and its context. Its antigen remains unknown. The repertoire was sequenced with immunoSEQ multiplex PCR; TCRdb's copy has only in-frame clones and lacks some. The sample includes tens of thousands of clones, over 60% of them seen just once. This entry belongs to a study of cytotoxic CD8 clonotypes in ibrutinib-treated CLL. Study-level findings and limits: Public clonotypes, found uncommonly, either contracted or stayed stable on treatment.

CDR1 and CDR2 (germline): MNHEY, SMNVEV (reference sequence). The junction had 5 bases not matched to a gene; V was cut back by 5 bases and J by 3 bases. The CDR3 covers 14 residues. This TCR was sampled from a human donor with chronic lymphocytic leukemia. The sequenced sample was PBMCs, obtained after 24 months of ibrutinib treatment. The chain joins TRBV27 to TRBJ1-2, with 8 positions matching TRBD1. The CDR3 sequence: CASSPQDRDYGYTF. The CDR3 DNA reads as TGTGCCAGCAGTCCCCAGGACAGGGACTATGGCTACACCTTC.